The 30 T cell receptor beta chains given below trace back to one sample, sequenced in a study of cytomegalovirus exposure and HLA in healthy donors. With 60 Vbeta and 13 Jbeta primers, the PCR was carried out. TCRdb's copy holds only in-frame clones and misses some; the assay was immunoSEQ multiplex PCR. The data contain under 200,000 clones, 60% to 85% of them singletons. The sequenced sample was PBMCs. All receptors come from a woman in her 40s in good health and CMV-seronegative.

The CDR3 is CASSSTGGGSDTQYF. In DNA, the CDR3 is TGTGCCAGCAGTTCGACAGGGGGTGGATCAGATACGCAGTATTTT. V gene TRBV28 combines with J gene TRBJ2-3, with 9 positions matching TRBD1. Trimming removed 4 bases from V and 4 bases from J; junction bases left unmatched: 6. The length of the CDR3 is 15 residues. CDR1 and CDR2 (germline): MDHEN, SYDVKM.

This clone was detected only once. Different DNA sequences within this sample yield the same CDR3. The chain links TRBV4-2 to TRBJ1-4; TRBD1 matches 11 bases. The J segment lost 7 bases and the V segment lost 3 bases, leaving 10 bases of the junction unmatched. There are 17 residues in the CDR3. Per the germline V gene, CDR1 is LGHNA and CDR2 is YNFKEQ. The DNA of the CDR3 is TGTGCCAGCAGCCACTCCGGGACAGGGGGAGTGGGTGAAAAACTGTTTTTT. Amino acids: CASSHSGTGGVGEKLFF.

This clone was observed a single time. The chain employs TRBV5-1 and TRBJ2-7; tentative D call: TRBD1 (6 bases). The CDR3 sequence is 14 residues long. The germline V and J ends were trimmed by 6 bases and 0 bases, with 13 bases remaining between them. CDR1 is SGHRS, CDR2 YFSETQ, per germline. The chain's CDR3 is CASKMGTFSYEQYF. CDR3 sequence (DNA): TGCGCCAGCAAAATGGGGACATTCTCCTACGAGCAGTACTTC.

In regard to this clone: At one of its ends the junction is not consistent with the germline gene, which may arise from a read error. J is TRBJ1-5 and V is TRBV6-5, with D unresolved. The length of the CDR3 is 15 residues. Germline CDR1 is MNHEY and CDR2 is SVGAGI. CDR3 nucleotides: TGTGCCAGCACCGGAGCCGGAGGTAGCCATCAGCCCCAGCATTTT. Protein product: CASTGAGGSHQPQHF.

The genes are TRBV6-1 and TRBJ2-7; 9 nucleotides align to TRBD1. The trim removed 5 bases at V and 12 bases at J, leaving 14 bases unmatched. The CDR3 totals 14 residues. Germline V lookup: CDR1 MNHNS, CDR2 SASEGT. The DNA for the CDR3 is TGTGCCAGCAGTCACCGGGACAGGGTACGGGAGTGGTACTTC. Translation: CASSHRDRVREWYF.

The CDR3 nucleotides are TGCGCCAGCAGCTTGGCGGGTTTTGGAGAGACCCAGTACTTC. Its protein is CASSLAGFGETQYF. The chain recombines TRBV5-1 with TRBJ2-5; D is ambiguous. The CDR3 length is 14 residues. V lost 0 bases, J lost 4 bases, and 10 bases lay in between. CDR1 and CDR2 (germline): SGHRS, YFSETQ.

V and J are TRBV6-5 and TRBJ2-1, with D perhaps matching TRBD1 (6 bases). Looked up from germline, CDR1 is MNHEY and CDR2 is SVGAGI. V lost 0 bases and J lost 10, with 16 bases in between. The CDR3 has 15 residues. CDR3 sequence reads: CASSYSTGADREQFF. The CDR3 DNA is TGTGCCAGCAGTTACTCGACGGGTGCGGACAGAGAGCAGTTCTTC.

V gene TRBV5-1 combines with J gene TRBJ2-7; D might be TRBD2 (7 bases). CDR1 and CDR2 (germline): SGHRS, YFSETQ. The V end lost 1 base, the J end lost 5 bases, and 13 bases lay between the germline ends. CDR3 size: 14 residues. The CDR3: CASSLRGGDDEQYF. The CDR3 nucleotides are TGCGCCAGCAGCTTGCGAGGGGGGGACGACGAGCAGTACTTC.

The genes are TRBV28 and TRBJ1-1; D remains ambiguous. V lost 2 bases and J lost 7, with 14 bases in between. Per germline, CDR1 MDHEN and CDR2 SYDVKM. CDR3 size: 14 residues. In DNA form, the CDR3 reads TGTGCCAGCAGTTTAGGACTTGGGGAGGGTGAAGCTTTCTTT. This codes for CASSLGLGEGEAFF.

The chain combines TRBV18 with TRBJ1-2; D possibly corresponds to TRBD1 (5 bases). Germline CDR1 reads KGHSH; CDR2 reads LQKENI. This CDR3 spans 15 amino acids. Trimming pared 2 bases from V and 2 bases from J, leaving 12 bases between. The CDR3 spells CASSPAGHQNYGYTF. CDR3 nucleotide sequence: TGTGCCAGCTCACCAGCGGGGCACCAGAACTATGGCTACACCTTC. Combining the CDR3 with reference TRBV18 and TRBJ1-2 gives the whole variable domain NAGVMQNPRHLVRRRGQEARLRCSPMKGHSHVYWYRQLPEEGLKFMVYLQKENIIDESGMPKERFSAEFPKEGPSILRIQQVVRGDSAAYFCASSPAGHQNYGYTFGSGTRLTVV.

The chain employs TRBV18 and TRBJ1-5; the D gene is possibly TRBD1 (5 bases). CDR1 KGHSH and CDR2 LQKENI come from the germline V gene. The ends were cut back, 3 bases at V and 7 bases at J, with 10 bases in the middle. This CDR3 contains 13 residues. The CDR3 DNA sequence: TGTGCCAGCTCACCCGGGGCGGGACAGCCCCAGCATTTT. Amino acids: CASSPGAGQPQHF.

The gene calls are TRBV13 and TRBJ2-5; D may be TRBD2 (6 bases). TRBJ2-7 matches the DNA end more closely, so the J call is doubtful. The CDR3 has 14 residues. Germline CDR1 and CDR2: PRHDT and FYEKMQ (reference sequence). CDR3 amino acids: CATKRGAGTYEQYF. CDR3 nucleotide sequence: TGTGCCACCAAGCGCGGGGCGGGGACCTACGAGCAGTACTTC.

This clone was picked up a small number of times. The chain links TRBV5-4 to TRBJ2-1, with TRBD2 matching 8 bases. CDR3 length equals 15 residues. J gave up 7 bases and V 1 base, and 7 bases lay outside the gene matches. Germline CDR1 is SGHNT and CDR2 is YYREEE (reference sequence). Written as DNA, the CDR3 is TGTGCCAGCAGCTTGACGGGGGGGAGTCGTAATGAGCAGTTCTTC. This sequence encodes CASSLTGGSRNEQFF.

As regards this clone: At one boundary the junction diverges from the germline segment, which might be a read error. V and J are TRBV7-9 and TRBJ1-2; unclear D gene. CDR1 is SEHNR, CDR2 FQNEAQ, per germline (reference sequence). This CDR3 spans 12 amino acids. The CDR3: CSSSQTRVGYTF. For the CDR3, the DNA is TGTTCCAGCAGCCAGACGCGGGTTGGCTACACCTTC.

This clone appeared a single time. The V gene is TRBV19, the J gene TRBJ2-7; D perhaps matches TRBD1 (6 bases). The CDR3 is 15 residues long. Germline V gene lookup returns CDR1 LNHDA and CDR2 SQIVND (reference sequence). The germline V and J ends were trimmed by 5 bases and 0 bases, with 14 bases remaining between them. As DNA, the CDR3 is TGTGCCAGTAGTCTGGACAGTGTTAGCTCCTACGAGCAGTACTTC. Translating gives CASSLDSVSSYEQYF.

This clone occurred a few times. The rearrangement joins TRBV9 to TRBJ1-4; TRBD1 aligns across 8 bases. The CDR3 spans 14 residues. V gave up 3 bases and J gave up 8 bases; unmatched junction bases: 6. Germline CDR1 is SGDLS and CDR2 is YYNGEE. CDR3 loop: CASSGTGGREKLFF. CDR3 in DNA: TGTGCCAGCAGCGGAACAGGGGGGAGAGAAAAACTGTTTTTT.

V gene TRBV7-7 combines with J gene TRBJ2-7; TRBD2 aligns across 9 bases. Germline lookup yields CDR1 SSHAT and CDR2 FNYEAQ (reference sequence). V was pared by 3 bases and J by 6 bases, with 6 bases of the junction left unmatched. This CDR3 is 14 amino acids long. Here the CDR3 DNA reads TGTGCCAGCAGCTTTTTAGCGGGGGAGGGCGAGCAGTACTTC. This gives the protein CASSFLAGEGEQYF.

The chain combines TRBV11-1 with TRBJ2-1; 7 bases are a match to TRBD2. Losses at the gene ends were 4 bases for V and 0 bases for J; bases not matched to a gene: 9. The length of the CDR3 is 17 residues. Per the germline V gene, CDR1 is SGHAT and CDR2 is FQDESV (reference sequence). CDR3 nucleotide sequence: TGTGCCAGCAGCTCCAGGTTGGGCGGGAGCTCCTACAATGAGCAGTTCTTC. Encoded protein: CASSSRLGGSSYNEQFF.

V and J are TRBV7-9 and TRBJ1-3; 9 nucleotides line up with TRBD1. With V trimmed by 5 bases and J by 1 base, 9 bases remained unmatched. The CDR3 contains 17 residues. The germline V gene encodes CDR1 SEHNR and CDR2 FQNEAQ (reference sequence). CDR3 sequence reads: CASSQGQGRDSGNTIYF. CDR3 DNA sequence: TGTGCCAGCAGCCAGGGACAGGGAAGGGATTCTGGAAACACCATATATTTT.

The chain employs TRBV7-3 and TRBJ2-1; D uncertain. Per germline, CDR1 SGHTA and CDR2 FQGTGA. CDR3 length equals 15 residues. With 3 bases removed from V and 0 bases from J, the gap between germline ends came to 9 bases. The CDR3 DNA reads TGTGCCAGCAGCTTCGCCTTGAGCTCCTACAATGAGCAGTTCTTC. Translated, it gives CASSFALSSYNEQFF. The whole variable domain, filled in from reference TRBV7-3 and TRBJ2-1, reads GAGVSQTPSNKVTEKGKYVELRCDPISGHTALYWYRQSLGQGPEFLIYFQGTGAADDSGLPNDRFFAVRPEGSVSTLKIQRTERGDSAVYLCASSFALSSYNEQFFGPGTRLTVL.

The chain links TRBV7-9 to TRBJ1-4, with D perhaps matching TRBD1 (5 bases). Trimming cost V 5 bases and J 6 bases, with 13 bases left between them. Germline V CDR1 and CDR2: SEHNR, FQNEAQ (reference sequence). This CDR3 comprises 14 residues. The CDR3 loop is CASSDSRFDEKLFF. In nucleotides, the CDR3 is TGTGCCAGCAGCGACAGTAGGTTTGATGAAAAACTGTTTTTT.

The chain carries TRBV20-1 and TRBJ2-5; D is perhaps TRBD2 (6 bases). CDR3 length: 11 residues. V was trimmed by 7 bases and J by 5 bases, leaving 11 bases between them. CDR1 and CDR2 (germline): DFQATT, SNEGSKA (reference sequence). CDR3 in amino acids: CSDGTGETQYF. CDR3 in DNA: TGCAGTGACGGGACTGGCGAGACCCAGTACTTC.

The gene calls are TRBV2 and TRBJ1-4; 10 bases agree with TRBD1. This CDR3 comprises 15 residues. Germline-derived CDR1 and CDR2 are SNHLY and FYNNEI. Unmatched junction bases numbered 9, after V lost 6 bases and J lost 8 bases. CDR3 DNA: TGTGCCAGCAGCGAGACAGGGGGCGACCTCGAAAAACTGTTTTTT. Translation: CASSETGGDLEKLFF.

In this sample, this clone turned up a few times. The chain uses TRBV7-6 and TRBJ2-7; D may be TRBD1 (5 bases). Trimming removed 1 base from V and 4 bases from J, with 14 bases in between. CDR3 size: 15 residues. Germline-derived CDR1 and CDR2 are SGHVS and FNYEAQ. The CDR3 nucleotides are TGTGCCAGCAGCTTAGATCAGGGTATTCAGTACGAGCAGTACTTC. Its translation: CASSLDQGIQYEQYF. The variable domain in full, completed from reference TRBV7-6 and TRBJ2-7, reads GAGVSQSPRYKVTKRGQDVALRCDPISGHVSLYWYRQALGQGPEFLTYFNYEAQQDKSGLPNDRFSAERPEGSISTLTIQRTEQRDSAMYRCASSLDQGIQYEQYFGPGTRLTVT.

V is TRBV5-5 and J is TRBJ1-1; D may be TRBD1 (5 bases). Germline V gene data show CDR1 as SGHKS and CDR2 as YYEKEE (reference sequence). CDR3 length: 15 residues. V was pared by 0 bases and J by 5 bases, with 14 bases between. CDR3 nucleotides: TGTGCCAGCAGCTTGGTGGTTGGACAAAGGACTGAAGCTTTCTTT. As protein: CASSLVVGQRTEAFF.

The CDR3 spells CASSRQGINQPQHF. The CDR3 nucleotides are TGTGCCAGTAGTCGACAGGGAATAAATCAGCCCCAGCATTTT. The chain recombines TRBV19 with TRBJ1-5, with 7 bases matching TRBD1. After removal of 5 bases from V and 4 bases from J, the junction contained 5 bases not matched to a gene. Germline CDR1 reads LNHDA; CDR2 reads SQIVND (reference sequence). The CDR3 consists of 14 residues. Full variable domain (remainder filled in from reference TRBV19 and TRBJ1-5): DGGITQSPKYLFRKEGQNVTLSCEQNLNHDAMYWYRQDPGQGLRLIYYSQIVNDFQKGDIAEGYSVSREKKESFPLTVTSAQKNPTAFYLCASSRQGINQPQHFGDGTRLSIL.

In DNA, the CDR3 is TGTGCCAGCAGCGGACAGGGGACGAACACTGAAGCTTTCTTT. Its protein is CASSGQGTNTEAFF. The chain is built from TRBV2 and TRBJ1-1, with 9 bases lining up with TRBD1. The CDR3 has 14 amino acids. Trimming at V came to 6 bases and at J to 1 base, leaving 3 bases not matched to a gene. CDR1 is SNHLY and CDR2 is FYNNEI in the germline V gene. The full variable domain, with the rest looked up from reference TRBV2 and TRBJ1-1, is EPEVTQTPSHQVTQMGQEVILRCVPISNHLYFYWYRQILGQKVEFLVSFYNNEISEKSEIFDDQFSVERPDGSNFTLKIRSTKLEDSAMYFCASSGQGTNTEAFFGQGTRLTVV.

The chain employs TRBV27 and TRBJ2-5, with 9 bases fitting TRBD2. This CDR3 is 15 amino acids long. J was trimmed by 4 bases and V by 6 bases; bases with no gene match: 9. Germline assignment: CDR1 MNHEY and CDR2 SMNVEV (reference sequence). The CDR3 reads CASRKGLAEAETQYF. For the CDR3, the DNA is TGTGCCAGCAGAAAGGGACTAGCTGAAGCAGAGACCCAGTACTTC.

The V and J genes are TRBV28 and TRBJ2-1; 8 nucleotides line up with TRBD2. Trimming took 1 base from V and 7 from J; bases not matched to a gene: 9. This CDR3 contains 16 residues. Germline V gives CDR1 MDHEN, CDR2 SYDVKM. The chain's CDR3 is CASSLSPGRGVNEQFF. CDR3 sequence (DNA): TGTGCCAGCAGTTTATCCCCCGGGCGGGGGGTTAATGAGCAGTTCTTC.

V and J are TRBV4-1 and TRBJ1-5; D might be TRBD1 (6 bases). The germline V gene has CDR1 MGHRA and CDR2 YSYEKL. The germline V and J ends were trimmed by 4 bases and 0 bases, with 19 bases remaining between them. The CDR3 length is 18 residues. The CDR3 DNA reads TGCGCCAGCAGCCCAAGGGTCGGACAGCAATTTAGCAATCAGCCCCAGCATTTT. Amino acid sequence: CASSPRVGQQFSNQPQHF.